This entry lists 21 T cell receptor beta chains sequenced from one sample in a study of regulatory T cells in long-lasting Graves disease (dated by TCRdb to about 2021). Reading the label with the study, this specimen's time point is: newly diagnosed GD, antithyroid drugs for less than 3 months. RNA was extracted from PBMCs in TRIzol for both TCR sequencing and RNA sequencing. Libraries were constructed by multiplex PCR. These reads were obtained on an Illumina HiSeq 4000. iRepertoire HTBI primers and Arm-PCR amplification of CDR3 regions were used to construct TCR beta libraries. The public reads were quality trimmed at Q25 with fastp and then assembled into clones with MiXCR by TCRdb, keeping productive beta chains. A single entry per CDR3 protein holds the most common genes and DNA from its merged rows. In this sample the table shows around 400,000 distinct CDR3 sequences, around 15% of which occur a single time. Jointly, the top ten make up 22% of the sample.

This specimen consisted of peripheral blood mononuclear cells (PBMCs), obtained at new diagnosis, from a patient treated with antithyroid drugs. The receptor source for this set is a female donor with Graves disease.

A few counts support this clonotype. The rearrangement uses TRBV28 and TRBJ1-6, with TRBD1 matching 8 bases. The J segment lost 6 bases and the V segment lost 2 bases, leaving 3 bases of the junction unmatched. Germline loops: CDR1 MDHEN, CDR2 SYDVKM. The length of the CDR3 is 15 residues. Here the CDR3 DNA reads TGTGCCAGCAGTTTAAGGGACAGGATTAATTCACCCCTCCACTTT. It encodes CASSLRDRINSPLHF.

This clonotype was seen ten or more times. This chain joins TRBV7-8 and TRBJ2-7; 9 nucleotides align to TRBD2. The CDR3 contains 16 residues. Trimming cost V 4 bases and J 4 bases; bases outside gene matches: 11. Germline V gene sequence: CDR1 SGHVS, CDR2 FQNEAQ. Here the CDR3 reads CASSSLAGEVMYEQYF. The CDR3 coding sequence is TGTGCCAGCAGCTCCTTAGCGGGAGAAGTAATGTACGAGCAGTACTTC.

This clonotype has a count of ten or more. The CDR3, as DNA: TGTGCCAGCAGTCTCTCCACAGGGTTTGAAGAGACCCAGTACTTC. Translation gives CASSLSTGFEETQYF. The genes are TRBV27 and TRBJ2-5; D is perhaps TRBD1 (6 bases). The CDR3 loop spans 15 amino acids. The germline V gene has CDR1 MNHEY and CDR2 SMNVEV (reference sequence). The V and J ends lost 5 bases and 3 bases respectively, with 16 bases between them.

J is TRBJ2-1 and V is TRBV9; TRBD2 matches 11 bases. Germline CDR1 reads SGDLS; CDR2 reads YYNGEE. The CDR3 contains 17 residues. The V and J ends lost 0 bases and 1 base, in that order; junction bases with no gene match: 3. CDR3 loop: CASSVASGGISYNEQFF. For the CDR3, the DNA is TGTGCCAGCAGCGTAGCTAGCGGGGGGATTTCCTACAATGAGCAGTTCTTC.

This clonotype was observed at least ten times. The chain recombines TRBV2 with TRBJ2-5; D unclear. V was cut by 5 bases and J by 5 bases, with 9 bases left in between. Germline loops: CDR1 SNHLY, CDR2 FYNNEI. The CDR3 is 12 amino acids. The CDR3 region has the DNA TGTGCCAGCAGTCTGCAGGAGGAGACCCAGTACTTC. As protein: CASSLQEETQYF.

The V gene is TRBV7-6, the J gene TRBJ2-1; TRBD1 might be the D (6 bases). The germline V gene encodes CDR1 SGHVS and CDR2 FNYEAQ. V lost 2 bases and J 6 bases, leaving 11 bases between the germline ends. The CDR3 sequence is 14 residues long. CDR3 DNA: TGTGCCAGCAGCTTACCGGACAGCTTCAATGAGCAGTTCTTC. Its protein product is CASSLPDSFNEQFF.

In regard to this clonotype: This could be a read error, since a much larger clone is one nucleotide away. V is TRBV6-2 or TRBV6-3 and J is TRBJ2-1; 9 nucleotides align to TRBD2. The CDR3 totals 19 residues. From germline, CDR1 is MNHEY and CDR2 SVGEGT. In DNA form, the CDR3 reads TGTGCCGGCAGTAAAAGGCCCTACGGGCGGGAGGGCCGCGACAATGAGCAGTTCTTC. Its translation: CAGSKRPYGREGRDNEQFF.

The gene calls are TRBV7-2 and TRBJ2-3; TRBD2 matches at 8 bases. The CDR3 length is 15 residues. The germline CDR1 and CDR2 sequences are SGHTA and FQGNSA. Losses at the gene ends were 5 bases for V and 1 base for J; bases not matched to a gene: 5. The CDR3 region is CASSVLAGRTDTQYF. CDR3 bases: TGTGCCAGCAGCGTCTTAGCGGGACGCACAGATACGCAGTATTTT.

The chain employs TRBV6-2 or TRBV6-3 and TRBJ2-7; D is perhaps TRBD1 or TRBD2 (5 bases each). Trimming removed 1 base from V and 2 bases from J, with 9 bases in between. CDR1 and CDR2 from the germline V gene are MNHEY and SVGEGT. The CDR3 length is 14 residues. The CDR3 reads CASSYFGGTYEQYF. In DNA, the CDR3 is TGTGCCAGCAGTTACTTTGGGGGAACCTACGAGCAGTACTTC.

Many counts were recorded for this clonotype. The rearrangement uses TRBV12-3 or TRBV12-4 and TRBJ2-1; 14 bases align to TRBD2. The CDR3 sequence is 14 residues long. Trimming at V came to 6 bases and at J to 6 bases, leaving 1 base not matched to a gene. The CDR3 bases are TGTGCCAGCAGCGGGACTAGCGGGAGCAATGAGCAGTTCTTC. As protein: CASSGTSGSNEQFF.

This clonotype was counted ten times or more. V is TRBV6-5 and J is TRBJ2-3; 8 bases fit TRBD2. The CDR3 spans 16 residues. The germline V gene has CDR1 MNHEY and CDR2 SVGAGI. The ends lost 2 bases at V and 2 bases at J; junction bases unmatched: 6. The CDR3 region is CASSYELADFTDTQYF. The CDR3 DNA reads TGTGCCAGCAGTTACGAACTAGCGGATTTCACAGATACGCAGTATTTT.

This clonotype was seen more than once but under ten times. This sequence joins TRBV19 and TRBJ2-1; 7 bases line up with TRBD2. The germline CDR1 and CDR2 sequences are LNHDA and SQIVND (reference sequence). V lost 0 bases and J lost 4; bases outside the gene matches: 6. This CDR3 has 16 residues. The CDR3 reads CASSIDGQGGYNEQFF. CDR3 coding DNA: TGTGCCAGTAGTATAGATGGGCAGGGAGGGTACAATGAGCAGTTCTTC.

This clonotype came up many times. The rearrangement uses TRBV28 and TRBJ1-4; the D is unclear. The CDR3 consists of 14 residues. Trimming stripped 8 bases from V and 5 bases from J, with 15 bases between. Germline V gene data show CDR1 as MDHEN and CDR2 as SYDVKM. DNA for the CDR3: TGTGCCAGCCGTAGAAGGGTTGAAAATGAAAAACTGTTTTTT. It translates to CASRRRVENEKLFF.

This clonotype occurred many times. The gene calls are TRBV5-1 and TRBJ2-3; 12 bases align to TRBD2. The CDR3 has 16 amino acids. The V gene's germline CDR1 is SGHRS and CDR2 YFSETQ. The ends lost 7 bases at V and 2 bases at J; junction bases unmatched: 8. Written as DNA, the CDR3 is TGCGCCAGCGTGGCTAGCGGGGGGGACTACACAGATACGCAGTATTTT. Protein sequence: CASVASGGDYTDTQYF.

Many counts were recorded for this clonotype. The V and J genes are TRBV12-3 or TRBV12-4 and TRBJ1-2, with 8 bases fitting TRBD1. The length of the CDR3 is 13 residues. J gave up 8 bases and V 5 bases, and 7 bases lay outside the gene matches. CDR3 amino acids: CASSTRTGLGYTF. In nucleotides, the CDR3 is TGTGCCAGCAGTACGAGGACAGGGTTAGGCTACACCTTC.

The DNA of the CDR3 is TGCGCCAGCAGCTTTGTTTTCGGTGGCGGCTACAATGAGCAGTTCTTC. Translated, it gives CASSFVFGGGYNEQFF. The rearrangement joins TRBV5-1 to TRBJ2-1; D not certain. The V end lost 2 bases, the J end lost 3 bases, and 15 bases lay between the germline ends. The CDR3 consists of 16 residues. Per the germline V gene, CDR1 is SGHRS and CDR2 is YFSETQ. Drawing the rest from reference TRBV5-1 and TRBJ2-1, the complete variable domain is KAGVTQTPRYLIKTRGQQVTLSCSPISGHRSVSWYQQTPGQGLQFLFEYFSETQRNKGNFPGRFSGRQFSNSRSEMNVSTLELGDSALYLCASSFVFGGGYNEQFFGPGTRLTVL.

At least ten counts were recorded for this clonotype. V is TRBV7-6 and J is TRBJ1-4; no reliable D call. Per germline, CDR1 SGHVS and CDR2 FNYEAQ. V was cut by 1 base and J by 6 bases, with 12 bases left in between. The CDR3 sequence is 15 residues long. The DNA for the CDR3 is TGTGCCAGCAGCTTAGTTGCCACGCCCCATGAAAAACTGTTTTTT. This codes for CASSLVATPHEKLFF.

J is TRBJ1-3 and V is TRBV7-6; no clear D. Looked up from germline, CDR1 is SGHVS and CDR2 is FNYEAQ. V was shortened by 6 bases and J by 3 bases, with 15 bases between the two germline ends. The CDR3 covers 15 residues. The CDR3 protein is CASRPPRRIGNTIYF. Written as DNA, the CDR3 is TGTGCCAGCAGGCCCCCCCGACGGATTGGAAACACCATATATTTT.

This clonotype appeared many times. The chain combines TRBV12-3 or TRBV12-4 with TRBJ2-7, with D perhaps TRBD1 (6 bases). V dropped 4 bases and J dropped 3 bases, with 16 bases sitting between them. CDR3 length: 15 amino acids. The CDR3 spells CASSSRDKGSYEQYF. For the CDR3, the DNA is TGTGCCAGCAGTTCCCGGGACAAGGGGAGCTACGAGCAGTACTTC.

This clonotype was counted many times. The V call is TRBV6-2 or TRBV6-3, the J call TRBJ2-4; D remains unclear. The CDR3 sequence is 13 residues long. V lost 2 bases and J lost 10, with 12 bases in between. Germline V gives CDR1 MNHEY, CDR2 SVGEGT. The CDR3 region is CASSYGDPSIQYF. For the CDR3, the DNA is TGTGCCAGCAGTTACGGGGATCCATCTATTCAGTACTTC.

This clonotype was seen more than once but under ten times. CDR3 in amino acids: CASSFIDRRTTGELFF. The CDR3 DNA reads TGCGCCAGCAGCTTTATAGACAGGCGCACCACCGGGGAGCTGTTTTTT. The V call is TRBV5-1, the J call TRBJ2-2; the D gene is possibly TRBD1 (6 bases). The CDR3 sequence is 16 residues long. Germline CDR1 SGHRS, CDR2 YFSETQ. V was cut by 2 bases and J by 4 bases, with 15 bases left in between.